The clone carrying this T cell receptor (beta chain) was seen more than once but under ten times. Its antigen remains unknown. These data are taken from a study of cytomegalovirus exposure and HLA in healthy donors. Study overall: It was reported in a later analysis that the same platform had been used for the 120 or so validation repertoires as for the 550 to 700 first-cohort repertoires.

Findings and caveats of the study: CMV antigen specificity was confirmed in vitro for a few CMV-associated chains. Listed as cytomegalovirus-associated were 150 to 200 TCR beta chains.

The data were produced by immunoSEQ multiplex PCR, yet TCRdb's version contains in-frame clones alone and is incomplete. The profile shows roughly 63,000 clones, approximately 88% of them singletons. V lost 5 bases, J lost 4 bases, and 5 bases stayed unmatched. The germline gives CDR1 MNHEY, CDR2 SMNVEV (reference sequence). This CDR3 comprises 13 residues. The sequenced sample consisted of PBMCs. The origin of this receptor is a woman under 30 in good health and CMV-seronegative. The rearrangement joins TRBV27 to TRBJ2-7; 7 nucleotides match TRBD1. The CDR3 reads CASSRDRVYEQYF. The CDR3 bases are TGTGCCAGCAGTAGAGACAGGGTATACGAGCAGTACTTC.